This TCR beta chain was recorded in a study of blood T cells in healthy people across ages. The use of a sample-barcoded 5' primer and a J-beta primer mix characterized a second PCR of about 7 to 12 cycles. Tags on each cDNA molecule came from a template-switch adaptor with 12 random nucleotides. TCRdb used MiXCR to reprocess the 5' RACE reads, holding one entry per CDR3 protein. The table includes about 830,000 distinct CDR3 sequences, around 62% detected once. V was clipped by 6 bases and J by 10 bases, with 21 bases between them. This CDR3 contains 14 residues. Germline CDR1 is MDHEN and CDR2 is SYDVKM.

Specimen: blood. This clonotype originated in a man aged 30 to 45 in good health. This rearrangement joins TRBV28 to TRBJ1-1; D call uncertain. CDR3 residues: CASSKEDGGAGAFF. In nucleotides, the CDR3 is TGTGCCAGCAGCAAAGAGGACGGTGGAGCAGGAGCTTTCTTT. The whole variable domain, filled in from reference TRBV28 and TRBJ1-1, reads DVKVTQSSRYLVKRTGEKVFLECVQDMDHENMFWYRQDPGLGLRLIYFSYDVKMKEKGDIPEGYSVSREKKERFSLILESASTNQTSMYLCASSKEDGGAGAFFGQGTRLTVV.